Each of the 13 T cell receptor beta chains below was sequenced from the same sample in a study of beta chain features in type 1 diabetes (dated by TCRdb to the late 2010s). Beyond this particular receptor, the publication reports: Type 1 diabetes patients showed a moderate but significant shortening of TCRB CDR3 length in all four CD4+ subsets.

The antigens for these receptors are not known. The method behind the library was the immunoSEQ multiplex PCR assay. The entire amount of isolated RNA was reverse transcribed using the High Capacity cDNA Reverse Transcription Kit, so the sequenced TCRB transcripts were expressed ones. The table comes from immuneACCESS by way of TCRdb, which keeps in-frame sequences with V and J called. Part of the clones is missing from these tables; in studies checked, under half for an unresolved V gene and the rest for unknown reasons. In this sample the table shows 600,000 to 700,000 clones, around 12% of which occur a single time. Of the sample, roughly 0.11% is held by the ten largest clones. Sample: naive CD4+ T cells from blood. This sample's cell subset or site label indicates: true naive CD4+ T cells. The source is a man aged 25-45 years with type 1 diabetes.

V gene TRBV9 combines with J gene TRBJ1-3; D remains ambiguous. The length of the CDR3 is 12 residues. Trimming removed 3 bases from V and 1 base from J, with 2 bases in between. Germline V lookup: CDR1 SGDLS, CDR2 YYNGEE. CDR3 protein: CASSESGNTIYF. The DNA of the CDR3 is TGTGCCAGCAGCGAATCTGGAAACACCATATATTTT.

This clone showed up just a few times. CDR3 in DNA: TGTGCCAGCAGTACCACAGATACGCAGTATTTT. As protein: CASSTTDTQYF. V and J are TRBV14 and TRBJ2-3; D remains unclear. The CDR3 length is 11 residues. Germline V gene sequence: CDR1 SGHDN, CDR2 FVKESK. V lost 6 bases, J lost 2 bases, and 3 bases lay in between.

The chain uses TRBV18 and TRBJ2-1; D uncertain. The ends were cut back, 3 bases at V and 5 bases at J, with 11 bases in the middle. From germline, CDR1 is KGHSH and CDR2 LQKENI. The CDR3 spans 14 residues. The CDR3 coding sequence is TGTGCCAGCTCACCTTTAGGTGCAGACAATGAGCAGTTCTTC. Translation gives CASSPLGADNEQFF.

This clone has a handful of counts. The chain links TRBV7-2 to TRBJ1-5; D might be TRBD1 (5 bases). Germline assignment: CDR1 SGHTA and CDR2 FQGNSA. The CDR3 has 13 residues. Trimming left V 8 bases short and J 5 bases short, with 13 bases between. The CDR3 protein is CASSGQRDQPQHF. Here the CDR3 DNA reads TGTGCCAGCTCGGGGCAGCGAGATCAGCCCCAGCATTTT.

The V gene is TRBV19, the J gene TRBJ2-5, with D unclear. The germline V gene has CDR1 LNHDA and CDR2 SQIVND (reference sequence). V lost 3 bases, J lost 1 base, and 3 bases lay in between. The CDR3 covers 12 residues. CDR3 sequence (DNA): TGTGCCAGTAGTATGGTCCAAGAGACCCAGTACTTC. It encodes CASSMVQETQYF.

The chain combines TRBV7-6 with TRBJ2-7; no clear D gene. V lost 2 bases and J lost 5, with 4 bases in between. The CDR3 spans 11 residues. Germline V CDR1 and CDR2: SGHVS, FNYEAQ. CDR3 amino acids: CASSLFHEQYF. DNA for the CDR3: TGTGCCAGCAGCTTATTCCACGAGCAGTACTTC.

This clone appeared a few times. This chain links TRBV13 with TRBJ1-6; TRBD1 is a possible D gene (5 bases). The germline gives CDR1 PRHDT, CDR2 FYEKMQ (reference sequence). The length of the CDR3 is 13 residues. The V and J ends lost 5 bases and 13 bases respectively, with 15 bases between them. Here the CDR3 DNA reads TGTGCCAGCAGCCCTAGGGGCTCTGGGCCCCTCCACTTT. It encodes CASSPRGSGPLHF.

This chain connects TRBV7-9 to TRBJ2-1; a possible D gene is TRBD2 (6 bases). This CDR3 region has 15 residues. In germline, CDR1 is SEHNR, CDR2 FQNEAQ (reference sequence). V was pared by 1 base and J by 7 bases, with 14 bases between. The CDR3, as DNA: TGTGCCAGCAGCTTAGGTACGGGGGATGCGAATGAGCAGTTCTTC. It is translated as CASSLGTGDANEQFF.

V is TRBV5-1 and J is TRBJ1-4; perhaps TRBD1 as D (6 bases). V was clipped by 1 base and J by 7 bases, with 17 bases between them. Germline values: CDR1 SGHRS, CDR2 YFSETQ. There are 16 residues in the CDR3. The CDR3 region has the DNA TGCGCCAGCAGCTTGTTGGGACAATTAACGATTGAAAAACTGTTTTTT. The encoded protein is CASSLLGQLTIEKLFF.

This chain connects TRBV19 to TRBJ2-7, with D perhaps matching TRBD1 or TRBD2 (5 bases each). Germline assignment: CDR1 LNHDA and CDR2 SQIVND (reference sequence). V was shortened by 6 bases and J by 2 bases, with 14 bases between the two germline ends. This CDR3 has 14 amino acids. The CDR3 DNA reads TGTGCCAGTAGGGCCTCGGGGCTTCCCTACGAGCAGTACTTC. Translated: CASRASGLPYEQYF.

The J gene is TRBJ2-3, the V gene TRBV2, with 12 bases identical to TRBD1. In germline, CDR1 is SNHLY, CDR2 FYNNEI. Unmatched junction bases numbered 10, after V lost 7 bases and J lost 8 bases. CDR3 size: 15 residues. This CDR3 is CASTPRDRGHGTQYF. The CDR3, as DNA: TGTGCCAGCACCCCAAGGGACAGGGGGCACGGTACGCAGTATTTT.

The J gene is TRBJ2-3, the V gene TRBV14; unclear D gene. The V end was cut by 0 bases, the J end by 4 bases, with 17 bases between. This CDR3 has 17 residues. Germline V CDR1 and CDR2: SGHDN, FVKESK. CDR3: CASSQDSPPGAADTQYF. CDR3 nucleotide sequence: TGTGCCAGCAGCCAAGATAGCCCCCCGGGTGCCGCAGATACGCAGTATTTT.

The chain combines TRBV10-3 with TRBJ1-2; perhaps TRBD1 as D (6 bases). The CDR3 length is 14 residues. The germline V and J ends were trimmed by 7 bases and 0 bases, with 12 bases remaining between them. Germline CDR1 is ENHRY and CDR2 is SYGVKD. The CDR3 bases are TGTGCCATCACAGGGGACCGAACTAACTATGGCTACACCTTC. Protein sequence: CAITGDRTNYGYTF.